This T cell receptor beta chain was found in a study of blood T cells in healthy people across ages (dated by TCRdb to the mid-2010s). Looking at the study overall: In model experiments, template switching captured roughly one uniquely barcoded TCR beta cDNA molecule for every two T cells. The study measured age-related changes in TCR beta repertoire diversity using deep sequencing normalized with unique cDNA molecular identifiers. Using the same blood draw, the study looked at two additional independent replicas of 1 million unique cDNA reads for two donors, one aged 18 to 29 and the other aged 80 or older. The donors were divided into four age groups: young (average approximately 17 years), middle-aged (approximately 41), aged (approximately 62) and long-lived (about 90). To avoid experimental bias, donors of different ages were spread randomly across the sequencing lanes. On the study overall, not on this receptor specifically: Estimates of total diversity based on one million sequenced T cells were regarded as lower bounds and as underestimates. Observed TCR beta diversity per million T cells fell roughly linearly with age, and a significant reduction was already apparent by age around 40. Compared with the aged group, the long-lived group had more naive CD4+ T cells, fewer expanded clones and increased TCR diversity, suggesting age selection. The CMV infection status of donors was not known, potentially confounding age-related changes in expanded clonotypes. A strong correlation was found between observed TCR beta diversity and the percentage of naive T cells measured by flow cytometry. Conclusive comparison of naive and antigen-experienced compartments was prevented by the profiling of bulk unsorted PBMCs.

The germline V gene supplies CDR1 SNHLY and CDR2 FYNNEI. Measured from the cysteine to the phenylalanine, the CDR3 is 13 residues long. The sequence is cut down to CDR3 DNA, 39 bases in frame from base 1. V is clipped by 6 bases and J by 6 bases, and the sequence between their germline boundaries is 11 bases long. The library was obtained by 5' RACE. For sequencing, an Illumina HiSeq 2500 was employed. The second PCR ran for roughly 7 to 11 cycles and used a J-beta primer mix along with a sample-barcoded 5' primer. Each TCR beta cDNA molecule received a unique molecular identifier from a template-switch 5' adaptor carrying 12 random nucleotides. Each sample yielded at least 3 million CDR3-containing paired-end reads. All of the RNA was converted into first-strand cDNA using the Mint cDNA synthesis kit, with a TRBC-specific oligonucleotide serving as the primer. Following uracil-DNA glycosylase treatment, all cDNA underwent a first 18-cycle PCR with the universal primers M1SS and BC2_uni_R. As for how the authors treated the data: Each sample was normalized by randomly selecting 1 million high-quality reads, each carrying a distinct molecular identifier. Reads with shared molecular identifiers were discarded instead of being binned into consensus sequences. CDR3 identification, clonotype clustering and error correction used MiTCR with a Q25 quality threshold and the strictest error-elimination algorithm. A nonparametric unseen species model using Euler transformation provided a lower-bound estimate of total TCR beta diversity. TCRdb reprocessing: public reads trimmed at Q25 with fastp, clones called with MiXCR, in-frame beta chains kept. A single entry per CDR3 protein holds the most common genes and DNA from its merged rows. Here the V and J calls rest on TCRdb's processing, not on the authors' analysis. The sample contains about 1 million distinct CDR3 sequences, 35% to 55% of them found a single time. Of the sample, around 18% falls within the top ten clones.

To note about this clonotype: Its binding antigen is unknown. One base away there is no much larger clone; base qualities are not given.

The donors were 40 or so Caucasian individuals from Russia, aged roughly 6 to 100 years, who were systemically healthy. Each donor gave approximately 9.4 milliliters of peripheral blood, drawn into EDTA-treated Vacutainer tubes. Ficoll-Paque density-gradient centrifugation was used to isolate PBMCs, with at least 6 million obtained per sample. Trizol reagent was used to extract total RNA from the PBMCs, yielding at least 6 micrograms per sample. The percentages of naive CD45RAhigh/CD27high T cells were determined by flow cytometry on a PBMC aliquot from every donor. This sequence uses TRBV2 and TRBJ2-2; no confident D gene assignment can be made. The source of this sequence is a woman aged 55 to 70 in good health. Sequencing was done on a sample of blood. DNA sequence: TGTGCCAGCAGGGGCTCCTACGCCGGGGAGCTGTTTTTT. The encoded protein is CASRGSYAGELFF.